This TCR beta chain was observed in a study of T-cell reconstitution after alpha-beta-depleted transplantation in children. Unique molecular identifiers tagged the TCRbeta library. TCRdb itself ran the PCR reads through MiXCR, one entry per CDR3 protein. The sample lists about 980,000 distinct CDR3 sequences, roughly 31% occurring once. The study's findings and limits: TCRbeta diversity was high at day 60 in some patients (a result of surviving recipient T cells and thymic progenitors).

Unmatched junction bases numbered 8, after V lost 5 bases and J lost 3 bases. The CDR3 loop spans 15 amino acids. Germline V gives CDR1 SGHAT, CDR2 FQNNGV. Regarding this clonotype: Its antigen is not identified.

The rearrangement uses TRBV11-2 and TRBJ2-7, with 9 nucleotides matching TRBD1. This material consisted of PBMCs, mostly from graft donor cells, taken 360 days after TCRalphabeta/CD19-depleted stem cell transplant. This clonotype was obtained from a boy under three years old who had a stem cell transplant for SCID, so the T cells may come from the graft donor. Here the CDR3 reads CASSDIQGALYEQYF. The CDR3 DNA is TGTGCCAGCAGCGATATACAGGGGGCTCTCTACGAGCAGTACTTC. The whole variable domain, filled in from reference TRBV11-2 and TRBJ2-7, reads EAGVAQSPRYKIIEKRQSVAFWCNPISGHATLYWYQQILGQGPKLLIQFQNNGVVDDSQLPKDRFSAERLKGVDSTLKIQPAKLEDSAVYLCASSDIQGALYEQYFGPGTRLTVT.